The rows below give T cell receptor beta chains drawn from one sample of a study of cytomegalovirus exposure and HLA in healthy donors. Assay used: immunoSEQ multiplex PCR; TCRdb lists only in-frame clones, some missing. This sample has 150,000 to 170,000 clones; approximately 80% occur once, and the top ten carry roughly 12%. The sample comprised PBMCs. The receptors here all came from a man younger than 40 in good health and CMV-seropositive. Each CDR3 is given with its conserved first and last residue. Fields, in order: clone size, D gene, J gene, V gene, CDR3 protein, CDR3 DNA. The D gene is left open where the match is weak. Where a row states a size, it is once, few, many or the class of an expanded clone; other rows omit it.

clone size: .
D gene: .
J gene: TRBJ1-2
V gene: TRBV18
CDR3 protein: CASSPLGHPNYGYTF
CDR3 DNA: TGTGCCAGCTCACCCCTTGGCCACCCTAACTATGGCTACACCTTC

clone size: .
D gene: TRBD2
J gene: TRBJ2-5
V gene: TRBV7-2
CDR3 protein: CASSLAAAPGGETQYF
CDR3 DNA: TGTGCCAGCAGCTTAGCGGCAGCTCCGGGGGGAGAGACCCAGTACTTC

clone size: .
D gene: TRBD1
J gene: TRBJ2-3
V gene: TRBV5-1
CDR3 protein: CASRRDRGREITDTQYF
CDR3 DNA: TGCGCCAGCAGAAGAGACAGGGGGCGCGAAATCACAGATACGCAGTATTTT

clone size: few
D gene: .
J gene: TRBJ1-1
V gene: TRBV2
CDR3 protein: CASKKDGPGDTEAFF
CDR3 DNA: TGTGCCAGCAAAAAGGACGGTCCGGGGGACACTGAAGCTTTCTTT

clone size: .
D gene: TRBD1
J gene: TRBJ1-2
V gene: TRBV25-1
CDR3 protein: CASSEAGTGAAFGGYTF
CDR3 DNA: TGTGCCAGCAGTGAGGCCGGGACAGGGGCGGCTTTCGGTGGCTACACCTTC

clone size: .
D gene: TRBD1
J gene: TRBJ2-7
V gene: TRBV5-4
CDR3 protein: CASSLQGSYEQYF
CDR3 DNA: TGTGCCAGCAGCTTACAGGGGAGCTACGAGCAGTACTTC

clone size: .
D gene: .
J gene: TRBJ2-5
V gene: TRBV28
CDR3 protein: CASSPSGQETQYF
CDR3 DNA: TGTGCCAGCAGTCCCAGCGGACAAGAGACCCAGTACTTC

clone size: few
D gene: TRBD1
J gene: TRBJ2-2
V gene: TRBV6-5
CDR3 protein: CASIKRQGSTGELFF
CDR3 DNA: TGTGCCAGCATCAAACGACAGGGTAGCACCGGGGAGCTGTTTTTT

clone size: once
D gene: .
J gene: TRBJ1-1
V gene: TRBV5-5
CDR3 protein: CASYPQGQNTEAFF
CDR3 DNA: TGTGCCAGCTACCCTCAGGGCCAGAACACTGAAGCTTTCTTT

clone size: .
D gene: TRBD1
J gene: TRBJ1-5
V gene: TRBV6-6
CDR3 protein: CASSYSTGLGNQPQHF
CDR3 DNA: TGTGCCAGCAGTTACTCGACAGGGTTGGGGAATCAGCCCCAGCATTTT

clone size: .
D gene: TRBD2
J gene: TRBJ2-7
V gene: TRBV2
CDR3 protein: CASRASGHSYEQYF
CDR3 DNA: TGTGCCAGCAGAGCTAGCGGGCACTCCTACGAGCAGTACTTC

clone size: .
D gene: TRBD1
J gene: TRBJ2-7
V gene: TRBV19
CDR3 protein: CASSVDRGRYEQYF
CDR3 DNA: TGTGCCAGTAGTGTCGACAGGGGGAGATACGAGCAGTACTTC

clone size: .
D gene: .
J gene: TRBJ2-7
V gene: TRBV19
CDR3 protein: CASSIRGSLASYEQYF
CDR3 DNA: TGTGCCAGTAGTATCCGCGGGTCACTGGCCTCCTACGAGCAGTACTTC

clone size: few
D gene: .
J gene: TRBJ1-2
V gene: TRBV4-2
CDR3 protein: CASSQEPTGVNYGYTF
CDR3 DNA: TGTGCCAGCAGCCAAGAACCCACAGGCGTAAACTATGGCTACACCTTC

clone size: .
D gene: TRBD2
J gene: TRBJ2-1
V gene: TRBV4-1
CDR3 protein: CASTLRLAGGPGYNEQFF
CDR3 DNA: TGCGCCAGCACCCTCCGACTAGCGGGAGGGCCGGGGTACAATGAGCAGTTCTTC

clone size: .
D gene: .
J gene: TRBJ1-5
V gene: TRBV28
CDR3 protein: CASSFRGSRSNQPQHF
CDR3 DNA: TGTGCCAGCAGTTTCCGAGGGAGTAGGAGCAATCAGCCCCAGCATTTT

clone size: .
D gene: TRBD1
J gene: TRBJ1-1
V gene: TRBV27
CDR3 protein: CASSPGGGGTEAFF
CDR3 DNA: TGTGCCAGCAGCCCAGGGGGTGGTGGGACTGAAGCTTTCTTT

clone size: .
D gene: TRBD1
J gene: TRBJ1-2
V gene: TRBV19
CDR3 protein: CASRHGQVNNYGYTF
CDR3 DNA: TGTGCCAGTAGACACGGACAGGTTAATAACTATGGCTACACCTTC

clone size: .
D gene: .
J gene: TRBJ2-3
V gene: TRBV5-1
CDR3 protein: CASSYLNRVADTQYF
CDR3 DNA: TGCGCCAGCAGCTACCTTAACCGGGTGGCAGATACGCAGTATTTT

clone size: .
D gene: TRBD2
J gene: TRBJ2-1
V gene: TRBV6-5
CDR3 protein: CASSPGTSRYNEQFF
CDR3 DNA: TGTGCCAGCAGCCCCGGGACTAGCAGATACAATGAGCAGTTCTTC

clone size: .
D gene: .
J gene: TRBJ2-2
V gene: TRBV5-1
CDR3 protein: CASSLAGTGASSGRYGELFF
CDR3 DNA: TGCGCCAGCAGCCTGGCCGGGACAGGGGCGTCTAGCGGGAGATACGGGGAGCTGTTTTTT

clone size: .
D gene: TRBD1
J gene: TRBJ2-7
V gene: TRBV5-4
CDR3 protein: CASSLALTGRGYEQYF
CDR3 DNA: TGTGCCAGCAGCTTGGCCTTGACAGGGCGCGGATACGAGCAGTACTTC

clone size: few
D gene: TRBD1
J gene: TRBJ2-1
V gene: TRBV9
CDR3 protein: CASSVTGELGHEQFF
CDR3 DNA: TGTGCCAGCAGCGTTACAGGGGAATTAGGCCATGAGCAGTTCTTC

clone size: .
D gene: TRBD1
J gene: TRBJ1-2
V gene: TRBV6-1
CDR3 protein: CASKETRDSPTF
CDR3 DNA: TGTGCCAGCAAAGAAACGAGGGACAGTCCCACCTTC

clone size: .
D gene: .
J gene: TRBJ2-1
V gene: TRBV27
CDR3 protein: CATSVGLPYNEQFF
CDR3 DNA: TGTGCCACCAGCGTGGGGCTTCCCTACAATGAGCAGTTCTTC

clone size: .
D gene: .
J gene: TRBJ1-2
V gene: TRBV6-5
CDR3 protein: CASSYSGTNPVAGYTF
CDR3 DNA: TGTGCCAGCAGTTACTCTGGGACAAATCCGGTCGCTGGCTACACCTTC

clone size: few
D gene: TRBD1
J gene: TRBJ1-2
V gene: TRBV30
CDR3 protein: CAWRRTGGSGGYTF
CDR3 DNA: TGTGCCTGGAGGAGAACAGGGGGCTCGGGGGGCTACACCTTC

clone size: .
D gene: TRBD2
J gene: TRBJ2-1
V gene: TRBV13
CDR3 protein: CASIWRERSNEQFF
CDR3 DNA: TGTGCCAGCATTTGGCGGGAGCGATCCAATGAGCAGTTCTTC

clone size: .
D gene: .
J gene: TRBJ1-4
V gene: TRBV4-2
CDR3 protein: CASSQAPYALATNEKLFF
CDR3 DNA: TGTGCCAGCAGCCAAGCACCCTACGCCCTTGCAACTAATGAAAAACTGTTTTTT

clone size: .
D gene: TRBD1
J gene: TRBJ2-5
V gene: TRBV7-9
CDR3 protein: CASSLTRDREETQYF
CDR3 DNA: TGTGCCAGCAGCTTAACCCGGGACAGGGAAGAGACCCAGTACTTC

clone size: .
D gene: TRBD1
J gene: TRBJ1-2
V gene: TRBV5-4
CDR3 protein: CASRPWAGGANGYTF
CDR3 DNA: TGTGCCAGCAGGCCCTGGGCAGGGGGCGCGAATGGCTACACCTTC

clone size: few
D gene: .
J gene: TRBJ1-3
V gene: TRBV7-8
CDR3 protein: CASSLSGDTIYF
CDR3 DNA: TGTGCCAGCAGCTTATCCGGGGACACCATATATTTT

clone size: .
D gene: .
J gene: TRBJ1-4
V gene: TRBV5-4
CDR3 protein: CASSEGLTDEKLFF
CDR3 DNA: TGTGCCAGCAGTGAGGGCCTTACCGATGAAAAACTGTTTTTT

clone size: .
D gene: TRBD2
J gene: TRBJ2-1
V gene: TRBV5-8
CDR3 protein: CASSAPGGAYNEQFF
CDR3 DNA: TGTGCCAGCAGCGCCCCGGGGGGAGCCTACAATGAGCAGTTCTTC

clone size: once
D gene: .
J gene: TRBJ1-2
V gene: TRBV6-5
CDR3 protein: CASSPREGSYGYTF
CDR3 DNA: TGTGCCAGCAGCCCACGGGAAGGGTCCTATGGCTACACCTTC

clone size: .
D gene: TRBD1
J gene: TRBJ1-1
V gene: TRBV10-3
CDR3 protein: CAIRVDGTAVEAFF
CDR3 DNA: TGTGCCATCAGAGTAGACGGGACAGCAGTTGAAGCTTTCTTT

clone size: .
D gene: TRBD2
J gene: TRBJ2-3
V gene: TRBV5-1
CDR3 protein: CASSLPGTSGSTDTQYF
CDR3 DNA: TGCGCCAGCAGCTTGCCGGGGACTAGCGGGAGCACAGATACGCAGTATTTT

clone size: .
D gene: .
J gene: TRBJ1-1
V gene: TRBV5-1
CDR3 protein: CASSLGRGGSMNTEAFF
CDR3 DNA: TGCGCCAGCAGCTTGGGCAGGGGAGGGAGCATGAACACTGAAGCTTTCTTT

clone size: .
D gene: TRBD1
J gene: TRBJ1-5
V gene: TRBV15
CDR3 protein: CATMEQGIYSNQPQHF
CDR3 DNA: TGTGCCACCATGGAACAGGGGATATATAGCAATCAGCCCCAGCATTTT

clone size: once
D gene: TRBD1
J gene: TRBJ2-1
V gene: TRBV11-2
CDR3 protein: CASSSRTGYNEQFF
CDR3 DNA: TGTGCCAGCAGCTCCAGGACAGGTTACAATGAGCAGTTCTTC

clone size: .
D gene: .
J gene: TRBJ1-6
V gene: TRBV5-6
CDR3 protein: CASSFLGLEGYNSPLHF
CDR3 DNA: TGTGCCAGCAGCTTTCTGGGGTTAGAGGGCTATAATTCACCCCTCCACTTT

clone size: .
D gene: TRBD1
J gene: TRBJ2-7
V gene: TRBV19
CDR3 protein: CASSATGTGVDEQYF
CDR3 DNA: TGTGCCAGTAGTGCGACCGGGACAGGGGTCGACGAGCAGTACTTC

clone size: once
D gene: .
J gene: TRBJ1-1
V gene: TRBV6-6
CDR3 protein: CASFEGGNLDTEAFF
CDR3 DNA: TGTGCCAGCTTCGAAGGGGGTAATTTAGACACTGAAGCTTTCTTT

clone size: .
D gene: TRBD2
J gene: TRBJ2-7
V gene: TRBV12-5
CDR3 protein: CASGPGDYSYEQYF
CDR3 DNA: TGTGCTAGTGGTCCCGGGGACTATTCCTACGAGCAGTACTTC

clone size: .
D gene: .
J gene: TRBJ1-5
V gene: TRBV9
CDR3 protein: CASSPTPGGNQPQHF
CDR3 DNA: TGTGCCAGCAGCCCAACTCCAGGGGGCAATCAGCCCCAGCATTTT

clone size: .
D gene: .
J gene: TRBJ2-5
V gene: TRBV6-5
CDR3 protein: CASSSTSNQETQYF
CDR3 DNA: TGTGCCAGCAGTTCCACTAGCAATCAAGAGACCCAGTACTTC

clone size: few
D gene: .
J gene: TRBJ2-7
V gene: TRBV11-1
CDR3 protein: CASSPADRGGPYEQYF
CDR3 DNA: TGTGCCAGCAGCCCCGCCGACAGGGGAGGGCCCTACGAGCAGTACTTC

clone size: once
D gene: .
J gene: TRBJ1-1
V gene: TRBV27
CDR3 protein: CASSFSRGAYTEAFF
CDR3 DNA: TGTGCCAGCAGTTTTAGTAGGGGTGCTTACACTGAAGCTTTCTTT

clone size: once
D gene: .
J gene: TRBJ2-7
V gene: TRBV2
CDR3 protein: CACTSVPASDPGGRTYEQYF
CDR3 DNA: .

clone size: .
D gene: .
J gene: TRBJ1-2
V gene: TRBV5-5
CDR3 protein: CASSWGGTGGYAF
CDR3 DNA: TGTGCCAGCAGCTGGGGGGGGACGGGCGGCTACGCCTTC

clone size: few
D gene: .
J gene: TRBJ2-5
V gene: TRBV9
CDR3 protein: CASSRWEEDQETQYF
CDR3 DNA: TGTGCCAGCAGCAGGTGGGAGGAGGACCAAGAGACCCAGTACTTC

clone size: .
D gene: .
J gene: TRBJ1-1
V gene: TRBV2
CDR3 protein: CASSIDGEATEAFF
CDR3 DNA: TGTGCCAGCAGTATAGATGGGGAGGCTACTGAAGCTTTCTTT

clone size: once
D gene: .
J gene: TRBJ2-3
V gene: TRBV14
CDR3 protein: CASSQLYITDTQYF
CDR3 DNA: TGTGCCAGCAGCCAATTATACATAACAGATACGCAGTATTTT

clone size: .
D gene: .
J gene: TRBJ2-6
V gene: TRBV5-4
CDR3 protein: CASSILAAGANVLTF
CDR3 DNA: TGTGCCAGCAGCATACTAGCTGCTGGGGCCAACGTCCTGACTTTC